A single sample is the source of the 32 T cell receptor beta chains below, sequenced in a study of T cell changes during pregnancy in multiple sclerosis (dated by TCRdb to the late 2010s). Receptor libraries were prepared by the immunoSEQ multiplex PCR assay. Imported from immuneACCESS, the table was reduced by TCRdb to in-frame sequences with V and J called. These copies leave out some clones; in studies compared against another copy, an unresolved V gene accounts for under half, and the cause of the remainder is not known. Recorded for this sample are fewer than 150,000 clones; roughly 95% of them occurred a single time. The ten largest account for more than 0.4% of the sample. The specimen comprised peripheral blood, sampled after pregnancy. The receptors were gathered from a female donor with multiple sclerosis, enrolled in a pregnancy study.

The chain combines TRBV19 with TRBJ2-1, with D possibly matching TRBD1 (6 bases). Germline V gene sequence: CDR1 LNHDA, CDR2 SQIVND (reference sequence). V shed 3 bases and J shed 3 bases, with 9 bases lying between them. The CDR3 has 14 amino acids. CDR3 in amino acids: CASSIPDSYNEQFF. The CDR3 nucleotides read TGTGCCAGTAGTATCCCGGACAGCTACAATGAGCAGTTCTTC.

This chain uses TRBV6-1 with TRBJ2-3; 7 bases fit TRBD1. Germline CDR1 is MNHNS and CDR2 is SASEGT. The CDR3 is 16 amino acids. J lost 2 bases, V lost 2 bases, and 7 bases had no gene match. CDR3 region: CASSEFLQGVTDTQYF. The DNA of the CDR3 is TGTGCCAGCAGTGAATTCCTCCAGGGGGTCACAGATACGCAGTATTTT.

This clone was recorded once. V gene TRBV27 combines with J gene TRBJ2-7; D is undetermined. This CDR3 is 11 amino acids long. Trimming stripped 10 bases from V and 6 bases from J, with 13 bases between. CDR1 is MNHEY, CDR2 SMNVEV, per germline (reference sequence). CDR3 nucleotides: TGTGCCACCAAAATGGGCTCCGAGCAGTACTTC. The encoded protein is CATKMGSEQYF.

The rearrangement joins TRBV5-6 to TRBJ2-7; 7 bases are shared with TRBD2. Losses at the gene ends were 4 bases for V and 3 bases for J; bases not matched to a gene: 16. The CDR3 is 17 residues long. Germline V gene data show CDR1 as SGHDT and CDR2 as YYEEEE. The CDR3, as DNA: TGTGCCAGCAGCCCGCTCGGGACTACAACCTCGGGCTACGAGCAGTACTTC. Translation: CASSPLGTTTSGYEQYF.

The chain couples TRBV5-1 to TRBJ1-2, with a tentative D call TRBD1 (5 bases). The V end lost 0 bases, the J end lost 1 base, and 16 bases lay between the germline ends. This CDR3 is 17 amino acids long. Per germline, CDR1 SGHRS and CDR2 YFSETQ. This chain's CDR3 is CASSLDRTSTLNYGYTF. For the CDR3, the DNA is TGCGCCAGCAGCTTGGACAGGACCAGTACACTTAACTATGGCTACACCTTC.

The rearrangement joins TRBV4-3 to TRBJ2-1; no clear D gene. V was clipped by 0 bases and J by 7 bases, with 7 bases between them. The CDR3 runs 13 residues. The germline CDR1 and CDR2 sequences are LGHNA and YSLEER. The DNA of the CDR3 is TGCGCCAGCAGCCAAGATAGCACTAATGAGCAGTTCTTC. Its protein product is CASSQDSTNEQFF.

This sequence joins TRBV10-3 and TRBJ1-1; D unresolved. The CDR3 spans 14 residues. V was cut by 0 bases and J by 1 base, with 6 bases left in between. Germline lookup yields CDR1 ENHRY and CDR2 SYGVKD. In DNA, the CDR3 is TGTGCCATCAGTGAGTCCAGACAGAACACTGAAGCTTTCTTT. Translating gives CAISESRQNTEAFF.

This clone came up once. The chain couples TRBV6-5 to TRBJ2-5; TRBD1 aligns across 10 bases. Germline V gene lookup returns CDR1 MNHEY and CDR2 SVGAGI. CDR3 length: 15 residues. Trimming took 5 bases from V and 5 from J; bases not matched to a gene: 8. The CDR3 loop is CASSMGQGPAETQYF. CDR3 DNA: TGTGCCAGCAGTATGGGACAGGGGCCCGCCGAGACCCAGTACTTC.

The chain uses TRBV5-8 and TRBJ1-1; the D gene is possibly TRBD1 (6 bases). The ends were cut back, 2 bases at V and 4 bases at J, with 12 bases in the middle. CDR1 and CDR2 from the germline V gene are SGHTS and YDEGEE. This CDR3 region has 14 residues. CDR3 region: CASSFIQGITEAFF. CDR3 in DNA: TGTGCCAGCAGCTTCATACAGGGTATCACTGAAGCTTTCTTT.

The chain employs TRBV9 and TRBJ1-5; D call uncertain. Germline assignment: CDR1 SGDLS and CDR2 YYNGEE. This CDR3 has 13 residues. The V end lost 0 bases, the J end lost 7 bases, and 8 bases lay between the germline ends. The CDR3 sequence: CASSVGPYQPQHF. The CDR3, as DNA: TGTGCCAGCAGCGTAGGCCCCTACCAGCCCCAGCATTTT.

J is TRBJ2-7 and V is TRBV2; possibly TRBD1 for D (6 bases). Germline V CDR1 and CDR2: SNHLY, FYNNEI. The CDR3 contains 16 residues. Trimming left V 2 bases short and J 3 bases short, with 17 bases between. CDR3 region: CASSERDTITGYEQYF. In DNA form, the CDR3 reads TGTGCCAGCAGTGAAAGGGACACTATTACTGGCTACGAGCAGTACTTC.

The V call is TRBV2, the J call TRBJ2-1; tentative D call: TRBD2 (6 bases). V was trimmed by 4 bases and J by 0 bases, leaving 16 bases between them. Germline V gene data show CDR1 as SNHLY and CDR2 as FYNNEI. This CDR3 has 17 residues. The CDR3 is CASSGGSGSFSYNEQFF. As DNA, the CDR3 is TGTGCCAGCAGTGGAGGTAGCGGCAGCTTCTCCTACAATGAGCAGTTCTTC. Looking up the rest from reference TRBV2 and TRBJ2-1 gives the full variable domain: EPEVTQTPSHQVTQMGQEVILRCVPISNHLYFYWYRQILGQKVEFLVSFYNNEISEKSEIFDDQFSVERPDGSNFTLKIRSTKLEDSAMYFCASSGGSGSFSYNEQFFGPGTRLTVL.

The V gene is TRBV10-3, the J gene TRBJ2-3; 16 bases align to TRBD2. CDR1 and CDR2 (germline): ENHRY, SYGVKD. CDR3 size: 18 residues. V shed 4 bases, J shed 2 bases, and the junction held 6 bases outside the gene matches. CDR3 bases: TGTGCCATCAGTGCCGGGACTAGCGGGAGGGTTCACACAGATACGCAGTATTTT. Translating gives CAISAGTSGRVHTDTQYF.

V usage is TRBV19 and J usage is TRBJ2-7; D is undetermined. The length of the CDR3 is 15 residues. The V and J ends lost 7 bases and 0 bases respectively, with 16 bases between them. The germline V gene has CDR1 LNHDA and CDR2 SQIVND (reference sequence). CDR3 loop: CASNNAGGSSYEQYF. CDR3 DNA sequence: TGTGCCAGTAACAATGCCGGCGGCAGCTCCTACGAGCAGTACTTC.

This rearrangement joins TRBV29-1 to TRBJ2-7; D uncertain. CDR3 length: 12 amino acids. Trimming stripped 7 bases from V and 2 bases from J, with 12 bases between. Germline V gives CDR1 SQVTM, CDR2 ANQGSEA. The CDR3 loop is CSAITQAYEQYF. The DNA of the CDR3 is TGCAGCGCCATAACCCAGGCCTACGAGCAGTACTTC.

The chain links TRBV19 to TRBJ1-4; D call uncertain. There are 14 residues in the CDR3. Per the germline V gene, CDR1 is LNHDA and CDR2 is SQIVND (reference sequence). V gave up 7 bases and J gave up 1 base, with 10 bases separating them. The CDR3 sequence is CASTRLGTNEKLFF. CDR3 sequence (DNA): TGTGCCAGTACCAGGCTTGGAACTAATGAAAAACTGTTTTTT.

Of note for this clone: This same CDR3 is encoded by further DNA sequences in the sample. This rearrangement joins TRBV7-9 to TRBJ2-2; 8 bases match TRBD2. Germline V gene data show CDR1 as SEHNR and CDR2 as FQNEAQ (reference sequence). This CDR3 region has 15 residues. Trimming at V came to 6 bases and at J to 4 bases, leaving 7 bases not matched to a gene. The CDR3 here is CASSPGLASTGELFF. In DNA form, the CDR3 reads TGTGCCAGCAGTCCAGGACTAGCTAGCACCGGGGAGCTGTTTTTT.

The J gene is TRBJ1-4, the V gene TRBV28, with no clear D. CDR3 length equals 12 residues. V was clipped by 5 bases and J by 10 bases, with 11 bases between them. CDR1 is MDHEN, CDR2 SYDVKM, per germline. The CDR3 coding sequence is TGTGCCAGCAGTCGGAAAAGCGTAAAACTGTTTTTT. Translated, it gives CASSRKSVKLFF.

V is TRBV25-1 and J is TRBJ1-4, with D hard to call. V lost 6 bases to trimming and J lost 8 bases, with 13 bases between them. Per the germline V gene, CDR1 is MGHDK and CDR2 is SYGVNS. The CDR3 has 13 amino acids. The CDR3 loop is CASSRKGGEKLFF. The CDR3 coding sequence is TGTGCCAGCAGCCGGAAGGGAGGGGAAAAACTGTTTTTT.

CDR3 loop: CASLATGQRNTEAFF. CDR3 DNA: TGTGCCAGCTTGGCCACGGGACAGAGGAACACTGAAGCTTTCTTT. The J gene is TRBJ1-1, the V gene TRBV6-6, with 7 bases matching TRBD1. Germline V gene data show CDR1 as MNHNY and CDR2 as SVGAGI (reference sequence). This CDR3 is 15 amino acids long. V shed 8 bases, J shed 1 base, and the junction held 10 bases outside the gene matches.

This chain uses TRBV28 with TRBJ2-7, with D maybe TRBD1 (5 bases). The V end was cut by 2 bases, the J end by 6 bases, with 11 bases between. The CDR3 contains 13 residues. Germline CDR1 is MDHEN and CDR2 is SYDVKM. The CDR3 protein is CASSLRGKVEQYF. The CDR3 DNA reads as TGTGCCAGCAGTTTAAGGGGAAAGGTCGAGCAGTACTTC.

This chain joins TRBV19 and TRBJ2-3; the match to TRBD2 covers 11 bases. Germline V gives CDR1 LNHDA, CDR2 SQIVND (reference sequence). The V segment lost 5 bases and the J segment 5 bases; nucleotides outside the gene matches: 9. This CDR3 region has 16 residues. The DNA for the CDR3 is TGTGCCAGTAGTGGACTACTAGCGGGAGTGGTAGATACGCAGTATTTT. It encodes CASSGLLAGVVDTQYF.

The chain carries TRBV30 and TRBJ2-7; TRBD1 matches at 10 bases. This CDR3 has 13 amino acids. With 4 bases clipped from V and 4 bases from J, the junction kept 4 bases outside the gene matches. Germline V lookup: CDR1 GTSNPN, CDR2 SVGIG (reference sequence). The CDR3 spells CAWTSGQGYEQYF. CDR3 nucleotides: TGTGCCTGGACCTCGGGACAGGGGTACGAGCAGTACTTC.

The chain couples TRBV19 to TRBJ2-3; 14 bases agree with TRBD2. CDR3 size: 18 residues. V shed 1 base, J shed 3 bases, and the junction held 6 bases outside the gene matches. Germline V gives CDR1 LNHDA, CDR2 SQIVND (reference sequence). DNA of the CDR3: TGTGCCAGTAGTATAGTGGGACTAGCGGGAGCAGGGACAGATACGCAGTATTTT. It specifies CASSIVGLAGAGTDTQYF.

This rearrangement joins TRBV19 to TRBJ1-5; 7 bases map to TRBD1. The CDR3 has 13 amino acids. V lost 2 bases and J lost 6; bases outside the gene matches: 1. The germline V gene encodes CDR1 LNHDA and CDR2 SQIVND (reference sequence). In DNA, the CDR3 is TGTGCCAGTAGTATAAACAGGGGTCAGCCCCAGCATTTT. Protein: CASSINRGQPQHF.

The rearrangement joins TRBV9 to TRBJ2-3, with D unclear. Trimming left V 4 bases short and J 2 bases short, with 11 bases between. The V gene's germline CDR1 is SGDLS and CDR2 YYNGEE. The CDR3 extends over 14 amino acids. Written as DNA, the CDR3 is TGTGCCAGCAGCCCGACGACTTACACAGATACGCAGTATTTT. This sequence encodes CASSPTTYTDTQYF.

The chain links TRBV7-9 to TRBJ2-1; 8 bases align to TRBD2. Trimming removed 6 bases from V and 2 bases from J; junction bases left unmatched: 9. This CDR3 is 16 amino acids long. Germline V CDR1 and CDR2: SEHNR, FQNEAQ (reference sequence). The CDR3 DNA follows: TGTGCCAGCAGGTCCCAGCGGGAGTTGGCCTACAATGAGCAGTTCTTC. Translated, it gives CASRSQRELAYNEQFF.

The V call is TRBV7-2, the J call TRBJ2-1, with D maybe TRBD2 (6 bases). The CDR3 contains 14 residues. Germline V CDR1 and CDR2: SGHTA, FQGNSA. The ends were cut back, 5 bases at V and 7 bases at J, with 15 bases in the middle. CDR3 amino acids: CASSPRDFWNEQFF. CDR3 DNA: TGTGCCAGCAGCCCCCGGGACTTCTGGAATGAGCAGTTCTTC.

The CDR3 loop reads CSVESGTGGYEQYF. The CDR3 DNA sequence: TGCAGCGTTGAATCCGGGACAGGGGGCTACGAGCAGTACTTC. The genes are TRBV29-1 and TRBJ2-7; 11 bases agree with TRBD1. The V and J ends lost 2 bases and 3 bases, in that order; junction bases with no gene match: 3. This CDR3 spans 14 amino acids. CDR1 and CDR2 from the germline V gene are SQVTM and ANQGSEA.

Notes on this clone: One end of the junction does not line up with germline, which may come from a read error. V gene TRBV6-5 combines with J gene TRBJ1-5, with D possibly matching TRBD1 (5 bases). The CDR3 is 13 residues long. CDR1 and CDR2 (germline): MNHEY, SVGAGI. The CDR3 bases are TGTGCCAGCAGCCTGGATAAAAGACAGTCATTTAATTTT. Amino acid sequence: CASSLDKRQSFNF.

The V and J genes are TRBV7-2 and TRBJ2-7; 8 nucleotides agree with TRBD1. Trimming removed 1 base from V and 2 bases from J; junction bases left unmatched: 4. Germline-derived CDR1 and CDR2 are SGHTA and FQGNSA. CDR3 size: 15 residues. For the CDR3, the DNA is TGTGCCAGCAGCTTAGGGAGACAGGGGACCTACGAGCAGTACTTC. Translation: CASSLGRQGTYEQYF.

This chain links TRBV4-1 with TRBJ2-7, with D maybe TRBD1 (5 bases). Germline loops: CDR1 MGHRA, CDR2 YSYEKL. V lost 3 bases, J lost 0 bases, and 9 bases lay in between. This CDR3 comprises 14 residues. CDR3 DNA sequence: TGCGCCAGCAGCCACAGACAGAACTCCTACGAGCAGTACTTC. Translation gives CASSHRQNSYEQYF.